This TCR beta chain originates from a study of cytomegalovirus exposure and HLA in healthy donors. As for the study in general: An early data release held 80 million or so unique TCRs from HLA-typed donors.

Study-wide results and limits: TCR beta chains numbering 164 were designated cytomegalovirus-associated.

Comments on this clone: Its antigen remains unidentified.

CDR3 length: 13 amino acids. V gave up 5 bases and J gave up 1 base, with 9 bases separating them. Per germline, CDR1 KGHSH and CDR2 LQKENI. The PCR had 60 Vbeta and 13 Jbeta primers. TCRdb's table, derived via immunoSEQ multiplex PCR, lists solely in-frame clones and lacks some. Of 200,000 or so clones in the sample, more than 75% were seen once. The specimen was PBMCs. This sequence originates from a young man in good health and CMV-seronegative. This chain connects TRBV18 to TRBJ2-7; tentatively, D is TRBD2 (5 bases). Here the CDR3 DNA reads TGTGCCAGCTCAAGGACTGATTCCTACGAGCAGTACTTC. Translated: CASSRTDSYEQYF.